The present T cell receptor (beta chain) was sequenced within a study of blood T cells in healthy people across ages. Study overall: About one barcoded beta molecule per two T cells came from capture by template switching.

Each donor gave roughly 9.2 milliliters of peripheral blood. Per-sample yields of isolated PBMCs were at least 6 million. The CDR3 is 15 residues long. V trimming: 2 bases; J trimming: 5 bases; junction bases outside the gene matches: 3. Germline V CDR1 and CDR2: LGHNT, FRNRAP. A second PCR, run for 7 to 11 cycles, used a sample-barcoded 5' primer plus a J-beta primer mix. Each cDNA molecule received a tag from a template-switch adaptor that had 12 random nucleotides. A single record per CDR3 protein comes from TCRdb applying MiXCR to the 5' RACE reads. The profile covers about 640,000 distinct CDR3 sequences, with around 38% appearing a single time and 25% to 30% taken by the ten largest.

This receptor was identified in an elderly man in good health. The rearrangement links TRBV12-5 to TRBJ2-1, with 10 bases that match TRBD2. Sequences were obtained from blood. CDR3 DNA sequence: TGTGCTAGTGGTTTGAAACTAGCGGGGCACAATGAGCAGTTCTTC. This translates into CASGLKLAGHNEQFF.